The source of this T cell receptor beta chain is a study of blood T cell repertoires in COVID-19. Study-level background: Donors in the United States, Italy and Spain gave samples during acute or convalescent COVID-19. From T cells, B-cell-depleted T cells, or PBMCs came the material, which was cDNA or gDNA.

This clone was detected only a few times. Under the authors' procedure: For nucleated cells, counts were estimated from reference gene primer amplification. The method was immunoSEQ multiplex PCR; TCRdb's version includes in-frame clones alone and lacks a portion of them. V, J and clone size are those of that table, while D and trimming were read from the DNA. The sample lists some 80,000 clones, approximately 86% occurring once. From germline, CDR1 is MNHNS and CDR2 SASEGT. The length of the CDR3 is 14 residues. V lost 3 bases and J lost 7, with 13 bases in between. The sequencing input was peripheral blood. The J gene is TRBJ1-5, the V gene TRBV6-1; no clear D gene. The TCR originated in a woman older than 75 in a cohort sampled during active or convalescent COVID-19. For the CDR3, the DNA is TGTGCCAGCAGTGATTCGGGTGGTGTACAGCCCCAGCATTTT. Translation: CASSDSGGVQPQHF.